These 16 T cell receptor beta chains share one sample of origin, sequenced in a study of blood T cells in healthy people across ages. Primers used in a second PCR of about 6 to 12 cycles were a sample-barcoded 5' primer and a J-beta primer mix. MiXCR was run by TCRdb on the 5' RACE reads, yielding one entry per CDR3 protein. In the table there are about 290,000 distinct CDR3 sequences, 27% of which are singletons. The sample comprised blood. These receptor sequences come from a woman between 70 and 85 years old in good health.

This clonotype showed up just a few times. The CDR3 reads CASSQGMVGNEQFF. CDR3 nucleotide sequence: TGTGCCAGCAGCCAAGGTATGGTAGGAAATGAGCAGTTCTTC. The J gene is TRBJ2-1, the V gene TRBV3-1; D unresolved. V gave up 1 base and J gave up 7 bases, with 11 bases separating them. Germline loops: CDR1 LGHDT, CDR2 YNNKEL (reference sequence). The CDR3 is 14 amino acids.

A single count supports this clonotype. The chain joins TRBV6-5 to TRBJ1-1; D unclear. Trimming took 0 bases from V and 11 from J, leaving 16 bases between them. The length of the CDR3 is 14 residues. The germline V gene encodes CDR1 MNHEY and CDR2 SVGAGI. The CDR3 DNA follows: TGTGCCAGCAGTTACTCGTGGGCAGCCATAGACGCTTTCTTT. Translated, it gives CASSYSWAAIDAFF.

This clonotype appeared once. A junction end diverges from the germline sequence, so it may reflect a read error. The chain carries TRBV12-3 or TRBV12-4 and TRBJ2-3; D unclear. The CDR3 totals 12 residues. The CDR3: CAGSPGTDTQYF. The CDR3, as DNA: TGTGCCGGCAGTCCAGGCACAGATACGCAGTATTTT.

The gene calls are TRBV10-3 and TRBJ1-2; no definite D call. The CDR3 has 13 amino acids. Trimming took off 2 bases at V and 7 bases at J, with 11 bases between the two ends. Germline CDR1 and CDR2: ENHRY and SYGVKD. CDR3 sequence reads: CAISEPGGGGYTF. The CDR3 DNA reads as TGTGCCATCAGTGAGCCAGGCGGAGGTGGCTACACCTTC.

The J gene is TRBJ2-1, the V gene TRBV12-3 or TRBV12-4; 7 bases line up with TRBD1. The J call is doubtful: the DNA matches TRBJ2-7 better. This CDR3 contains 14 residues. The CDR3 DNA follows: TGTGCCAGCAGGATGGGGACAGCGAACTACGAGCAGTACTTC. It yields the protein CASRMGTANYEQYF.

V gene TRBV2 combines with J gene TRBJ1-4; TRBD1 agrees at 7 bases. With 6 bases clipped from V and 7 bases from J, the junction kept 11 bases outside the gene matches. Germline-derived CDR1 and CDR2 are SNHLY and FYNNEI. The CDR3 runs to 15 residues. CDR3 coding DNA: TGTGCCAGCAGGGCTACAGGGGTCCCCGTTGAAAAACTGTTTTTT. Its translation: CASRATGVPVEKLFF.

V usage is TRBV5-5 and J usage is TRBJ2-7; 10 bases are a match to TRBD2. Near its end, the DNA agrees better with TRBJ2-5, so the J call may be wrong. This CDR3 contains 17 residues. The V gene's germline CDR1 is SGHKS and CDR2 YYEKEE (reference sequence). The CDR3 coding sequence is TGTGCCAGCAGCTTAGCGTCTAGCGGGAGAAGGGGAGAGACCCAGTACTTC. Residues: CASSLASSGRRGETQYF.

This clonotype has only a few counts. The chain employs TRBV6-1 and TRBJ2-7, with TRBD2 matching 9 bases. This CDR3 comprises 14 residues. Germline CDR1 and CDR2: MNHNS and SASEGT. With V trimmed by 8 bases and J by 0 bases, 5 bases remained unmatched. For the CDR3, the DNA is TGTGCCAGCTCGAAGCGGGAGGACTCCTACGAGCAGTACTTC. This codes for CASSKREDSYEQYF.

V usage is TRBV20-1 and J usage is TRBJ1-5; D might be TRBD1 (5 bases). The CDR3 runs to 15 residues. Germline CDR1 reads DFQATT; CDR2 reads SNEGSKA (reference sequence). V was trimmed by 0 bases and J by 3 bases, leaving 12 bases between them. CDR3: CSARETGANNQPQHF. The CDR3 DNA is TGCAGTGCTAGAGAGACCGGGGCCAACAATCAGCCCCAGCATTTT.

This clonotype was detected many times. The genes are TRBV20-1 and TRBJ1-2, with D perhaps TRBD1 (5 bases). V was cut by 6 bases and J by 6 bases, with 17 bases left in between. The CDR3 runs to 13 residues. Germline CDR1 DFQATT, CDR2 SNEGSKA (reference sequence). CDR3 sequence reads: CSAKRYQGHGYTF. Written as DNA, the CDR3 is TGCAGTGCGAAGAGGTACCAGGGCCATGGCTACACCTTC.

The chain employs TRBV9 and TRBJ2-2, with D possibly being TRBD1 (6 bases). The CDR3 is 16 amino acids. Germline lookup yields CDR1 SGDLS and CDR2 YYNGEE. With 8 bases removed from V and 2 bases from J, the gap between germline ends came to 19 bases. The CDR3 DNA follows: TGTGCCAGTCCCGGGACACCCACCGTAAACACCGGGGAGCTGTTTTTT. As protein: CASPGTPTVNTGELFF.

The chain carries TRBV4-3 and TRBJ2-7; 7 bases match TRBD2. Per germline, CDR1 LGHNA and CDR2 YSLEER. This CDR3 contains 14 residues. The ends lost 3 bases at V and 1 base at J; junction bases unmatched: 3. CDR3 protein: CASSHTGGSYEQYF. The CDR3 nucleotides read TGCGCCAGCAGCCACACGGGAGGATCCTACGAGCAGTACTTC.

This clonotype was recorded at least ten times. The chain combines TRBV5-1 with TRBJ2-6; D gene ambiguous. Between the trimmed V and J ends, which lost 4 bases and 0 bases, there was a span of 14 bases. The V gene's germline CDR1 is SGHRS and CDR2 YFSETQ. The CDR3 consists of 17 residues. The CDR3 protein is CASSTGTALSGANVLTF. The CDR3 nucleotides read TGCGCCAGCAGCACCGGAACAGCGCTCTCTGGGGCCAACGTCCTGACTTTC.

The V and J genes are TRBV4-2 and TRBJ2-2; 13 bases map to TRBD2. Trimming took 4 bases from V and 8 from J; bases not matched to a gene: 4. Germline lookup yields CDR1 LGHNA and CDR2 YNFKEQ. The CDR3 sequence is 15 residues long. CDR3 residues: CASSRTSGSSGELFF. DNA of the CDR3: TGTGCCAGCAGCCGGACTAGCGGGAGTAGTGGGGAGCTGTTTTTT.

The CDR3 is CASSVARTSGSTYNEQFF. The DNA for the CDR3 is TGTGCCAGCAGCGTAGCCAGGACTAGCGGGAGCACCTACAATGAGCAGTTCTTC. This chain connects TRBV9 to TRBJ2-1; 13 bases fit TRBD2. J was trimmed by 2 bases and V by 0 bases; bases with no gene match: 5. CDR1 and CDR2 from the germline V gene are SGDLS and YYNGEE. The CDR3 length is 18 residues.

In its sample, this clonotype was seen a few times. The rearrangement uses TRBV28 and TRBJ1-2, with no clear D. CDR1 and CDR2 from the germline V gene are MDHEN and SYDVKM. The CDR3 runs to 14 residues. V lost 2 bases, J lost 4 bases, and 11 bases lay in between. The CDR3, as DNA: TGTGCCAGCAGTTTAAGGCAGGCTGTCTATGGCTACACCTTC. Translated, it gives CASSLRQAVYGYTF.